This T cell receptor beta chain was recorded in a study of blood T cell repertoires in COVID-19. This CDR3 has 14 residues. V lost 6 bases, J lost 5 bases, and 16 bases lay in between. Germline CDR1 is LGHNA and CDR2 is YSLEER. Authors' processing steps: The authors estimated nucleated cell counts from reference gene primer amplification. Profiling relied on immunoSEQ multiplex PCR, and the TCRdb table lists in-frame clones only, not all of them. V, J and clone size derive from that table, while D and trimming were established from the DNA sequence. The sample has around 280,000 clones; nearly 90% are singletons.

This receptor was obtained from a woman between 18 and 30 years old with acute COVID-19. The rearrangement links TRBV4-3 to TRBJ1-1; D may be TRBD1 (5 bases). The sequenced material came from PBMCs or T cells enriched from blood (not recorded which). The CDR3 DNA follows: TGCGCCAGCAGTCCGATTTTAGGGGAAACTGAAGCTTTCTTT. Its translation: CASSPILGETEAFF.